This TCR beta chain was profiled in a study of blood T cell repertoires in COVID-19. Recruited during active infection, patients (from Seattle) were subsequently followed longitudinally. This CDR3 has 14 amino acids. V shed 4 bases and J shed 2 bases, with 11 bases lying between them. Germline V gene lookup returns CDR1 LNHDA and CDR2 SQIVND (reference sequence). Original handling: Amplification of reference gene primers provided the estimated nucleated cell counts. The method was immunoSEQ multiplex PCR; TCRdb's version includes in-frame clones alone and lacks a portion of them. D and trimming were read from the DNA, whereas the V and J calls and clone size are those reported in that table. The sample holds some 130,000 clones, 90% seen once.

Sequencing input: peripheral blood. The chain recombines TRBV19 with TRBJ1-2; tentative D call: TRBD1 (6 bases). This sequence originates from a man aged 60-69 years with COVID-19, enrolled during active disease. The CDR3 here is CASSRTVLNYGYTF. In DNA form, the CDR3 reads TGTGCCAGTAGTAGGACAGTTCTAAACTATGGCTACACCTTC.